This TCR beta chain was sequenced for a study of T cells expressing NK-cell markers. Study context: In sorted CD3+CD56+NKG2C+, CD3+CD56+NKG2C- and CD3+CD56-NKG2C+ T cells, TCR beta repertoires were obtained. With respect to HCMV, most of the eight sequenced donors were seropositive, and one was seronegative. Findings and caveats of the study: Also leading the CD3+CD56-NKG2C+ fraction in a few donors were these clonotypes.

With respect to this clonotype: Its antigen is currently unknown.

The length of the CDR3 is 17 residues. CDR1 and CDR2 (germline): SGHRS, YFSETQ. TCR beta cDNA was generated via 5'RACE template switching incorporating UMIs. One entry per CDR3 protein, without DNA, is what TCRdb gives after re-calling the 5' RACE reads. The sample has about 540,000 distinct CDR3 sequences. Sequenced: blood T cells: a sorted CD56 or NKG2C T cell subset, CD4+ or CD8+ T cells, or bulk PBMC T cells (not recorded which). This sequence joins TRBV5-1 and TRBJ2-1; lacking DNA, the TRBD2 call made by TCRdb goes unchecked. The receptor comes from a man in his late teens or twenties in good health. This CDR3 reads CASSFTVLAETYNEQFF.